This T cell receptor beta chain was sequenced for a study of OX40 agonist ivuxolimab in advanced cancers. Overall study: Dose-escalation subjects each had hepatocellular carcinoma, melanoma, renal cell or head and neck cancer.

Sequenced by immunoSEQ multiplex PCR; TCRdb stores in-frame clones only, minus some. The sample shows 53,000 or so clones, 84% of them seen only once. Germline assignment: CDR1 SEHNR and CDR2 FQNEAQ (reference sequence). After removal of 5 bases from V and 7 bases from J, the junction contained 13 bases not matched to a gene. The CDR3 length is 15 residues. The receptor was isolated from an adult with an advanced solid tumor such as melanoma, head and neck, liver or kidney cancer. J is TRBJ1-2 and V is TRBV7-9; 7 nucleotides line up with TRBD1. Sequencing used CD4+ or CD8+ T cells sorted from blood, obtained in a trial of the OX40 agonist ivuxolimab. The CDR3 loop is CASSPGTDHLSGYTF. Here the CDR3 DNA reads TGTGCCAGCAGCCCGGGGACAGACCACCTATCTGGCTACACCTTC.